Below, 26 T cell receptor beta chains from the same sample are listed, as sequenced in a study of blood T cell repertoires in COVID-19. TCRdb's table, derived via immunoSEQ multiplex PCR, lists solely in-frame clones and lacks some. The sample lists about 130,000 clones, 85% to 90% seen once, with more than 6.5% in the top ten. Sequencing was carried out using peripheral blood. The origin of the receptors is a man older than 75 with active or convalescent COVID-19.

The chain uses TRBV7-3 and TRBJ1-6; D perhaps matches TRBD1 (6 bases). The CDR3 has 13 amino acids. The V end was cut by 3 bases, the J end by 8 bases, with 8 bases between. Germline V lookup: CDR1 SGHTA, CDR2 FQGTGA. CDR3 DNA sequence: TGTGCCAGCAGCTTCTACAGGGATTCACCCCTCCACTTT. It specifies CASSFYRDSPLHF.

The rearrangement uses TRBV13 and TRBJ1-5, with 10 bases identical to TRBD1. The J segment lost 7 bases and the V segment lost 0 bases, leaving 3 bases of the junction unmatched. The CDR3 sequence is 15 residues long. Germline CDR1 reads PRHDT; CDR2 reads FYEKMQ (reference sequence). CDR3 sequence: CASSLGTGGGQPQHF. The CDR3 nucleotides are TGTGCCAGCAGCTTAGGGACAGGGGGCGGGCAGCCCCAGCATTTT.

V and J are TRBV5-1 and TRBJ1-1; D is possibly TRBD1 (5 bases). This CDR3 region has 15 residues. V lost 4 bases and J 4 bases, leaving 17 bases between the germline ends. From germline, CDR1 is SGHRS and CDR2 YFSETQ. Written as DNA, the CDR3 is TGCGCCAGCAGCCCGCGGCAGGGATGGAGCACTGAAGCTTTCTTT. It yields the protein CASSPRQGWSTEAFF.

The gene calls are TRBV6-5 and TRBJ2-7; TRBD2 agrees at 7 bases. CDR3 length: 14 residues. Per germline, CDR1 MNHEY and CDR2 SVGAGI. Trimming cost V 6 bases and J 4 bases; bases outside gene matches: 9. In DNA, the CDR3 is TGTGCCAGCAGCGAGGTCTTCGGGGGGTACGAGCAGTACTTC. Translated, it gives CASSEVFGGYEQYF.

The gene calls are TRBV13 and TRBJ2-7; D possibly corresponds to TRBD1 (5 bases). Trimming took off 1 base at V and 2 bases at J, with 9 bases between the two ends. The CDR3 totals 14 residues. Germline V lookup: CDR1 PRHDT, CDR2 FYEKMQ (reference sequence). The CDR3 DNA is TGTGCCAGCAGCTTAGTGGGCAGGGCCTACGAGCAGTACTTC. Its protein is CASSLVGRAYEQYF.

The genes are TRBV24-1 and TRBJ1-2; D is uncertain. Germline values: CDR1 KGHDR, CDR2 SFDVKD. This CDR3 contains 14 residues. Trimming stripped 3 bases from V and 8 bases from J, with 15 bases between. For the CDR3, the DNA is TGTGCCACCAGTGATGGGTCCGGGAGCTACGGCTACACCTTC. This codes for CATSDGSGSYGYTF.

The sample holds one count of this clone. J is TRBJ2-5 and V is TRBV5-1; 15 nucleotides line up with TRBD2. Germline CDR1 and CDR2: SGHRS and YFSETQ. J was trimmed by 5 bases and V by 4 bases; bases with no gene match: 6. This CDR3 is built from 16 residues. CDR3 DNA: TGCGCCAGCAGCACAGGACTAGCGGGAGGGGGGGAGACCCAGTACTTC. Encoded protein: CASSTGLAGGGETQYF. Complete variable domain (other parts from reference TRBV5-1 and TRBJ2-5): KAGVTQTPRYLIKTRGQQVTLSCSPISGHRSVSWYQQTPGQGLQFLFEYFSETQRNKGNFPGRFSGRQFSNSRSEMNVSTLELGDSALYLCASSTGLAGGGETQYFGPGTRLLVL.

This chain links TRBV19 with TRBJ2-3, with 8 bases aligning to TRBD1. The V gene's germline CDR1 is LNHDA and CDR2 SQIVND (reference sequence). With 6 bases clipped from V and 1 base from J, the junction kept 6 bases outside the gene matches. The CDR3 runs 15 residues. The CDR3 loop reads CASRVKTGGTDTQYF. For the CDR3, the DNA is TGTGCCAGTAGGGTTAAGACAGGGGGCACAGATACGCAGTATTTT.

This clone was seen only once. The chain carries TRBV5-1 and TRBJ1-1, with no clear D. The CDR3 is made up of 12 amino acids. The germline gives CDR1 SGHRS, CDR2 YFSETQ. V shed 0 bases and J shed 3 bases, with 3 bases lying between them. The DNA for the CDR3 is TGCGCCAGCAGCTTGGGAGACACTGAAGCTTTCTTT. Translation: CASSLGDTEAFF.

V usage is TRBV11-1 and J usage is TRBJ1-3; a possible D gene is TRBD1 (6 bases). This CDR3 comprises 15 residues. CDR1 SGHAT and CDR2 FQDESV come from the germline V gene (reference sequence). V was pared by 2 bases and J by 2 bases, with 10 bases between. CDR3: CASSLTGMAGNTIYF. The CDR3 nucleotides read TGTGCCAGCAGCTTAACAGGGATGGCTGGAAACACCATATATTTT.

This chain's CDR3 is CASSITRDNEQFF. CDR3 DNA sequence: TGTGCCAGTAGTATCACTAGAGACAATGAGCAGTTCTTC. The genes are TRBV19 and TRBJ2-1; tentative D call: TRBD2 (5 bases). The CDR3 is 13 residues long. Trimming removed 3 bases from V and 5 bases from J, with 8 bases in between. Germline V gives CDR1 LNHDA, CDR2 SQIVND (reference sequence).

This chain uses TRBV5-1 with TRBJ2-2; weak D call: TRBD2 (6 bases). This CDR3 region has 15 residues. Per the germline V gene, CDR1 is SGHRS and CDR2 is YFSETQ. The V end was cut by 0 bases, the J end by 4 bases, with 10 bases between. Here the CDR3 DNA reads TGCGCCAGCAGCTTGGTGGAGGGTGTCACCGGGGAGCTGTTTTTT. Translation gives CASSLVEGVTGELFF.

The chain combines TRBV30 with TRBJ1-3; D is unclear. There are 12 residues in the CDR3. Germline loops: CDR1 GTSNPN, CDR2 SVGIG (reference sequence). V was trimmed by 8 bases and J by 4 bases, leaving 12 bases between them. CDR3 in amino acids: CAQRGGGNTIYF. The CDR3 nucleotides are TGTGCCCAGCGGGGAGGCGGAAACACCATATATTTT.

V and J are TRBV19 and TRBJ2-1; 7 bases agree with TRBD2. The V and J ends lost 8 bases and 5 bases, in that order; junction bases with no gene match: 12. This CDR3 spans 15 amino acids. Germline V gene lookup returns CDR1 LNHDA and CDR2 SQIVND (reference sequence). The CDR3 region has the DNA TGTGCCAGTGCCGTCGGGGCGGGAGAACACAATGAGCAGTTCTTC. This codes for CASAVGAGEHNEQFF.

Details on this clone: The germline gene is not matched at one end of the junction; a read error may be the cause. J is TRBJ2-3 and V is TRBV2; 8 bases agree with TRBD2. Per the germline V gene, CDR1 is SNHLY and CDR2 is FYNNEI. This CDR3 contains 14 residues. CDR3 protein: CASGDGTRPDTQYF. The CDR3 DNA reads TGTGCCAGCGGTGACGGGACTAGACCAGATACGCAGTATTTT. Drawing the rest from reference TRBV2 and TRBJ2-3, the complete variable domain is EPEVTQTPSHQVTQMGQEVILRCVPISNHLYFYWYRQILGQKVEFLVSFYNNEISEKSEIFDDQFSVERPDGSNFTLKIRSTKLEDSAMYFCASGDGTRPDTQYFGPGTRLTVL.

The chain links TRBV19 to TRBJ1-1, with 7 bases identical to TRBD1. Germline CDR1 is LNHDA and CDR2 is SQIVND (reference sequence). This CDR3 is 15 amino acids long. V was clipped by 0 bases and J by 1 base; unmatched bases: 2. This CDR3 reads CASSIETGTNTEAFF. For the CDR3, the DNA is TGTGCCAGTAGTATAGAGACAGGGACGAACACTGAAGCTTTCTTT.

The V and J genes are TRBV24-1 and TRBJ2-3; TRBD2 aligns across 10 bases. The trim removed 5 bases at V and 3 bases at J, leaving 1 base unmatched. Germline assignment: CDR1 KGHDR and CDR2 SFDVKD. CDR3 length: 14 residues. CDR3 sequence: CATSGAGGTDTQYF. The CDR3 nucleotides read TGTGCCACCAGTGGAGCGGGAGGGACAGATACGCAGTATTTT.

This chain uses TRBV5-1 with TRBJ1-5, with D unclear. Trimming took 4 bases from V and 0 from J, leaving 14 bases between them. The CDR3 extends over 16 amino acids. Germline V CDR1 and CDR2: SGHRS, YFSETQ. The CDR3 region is CASSQSPGGSNQPQHF. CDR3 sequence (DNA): TGCGCCAGCAGCCAATCACCCGGCGGTAGCAATCAGCCCCAGCATTTT.

The CDR3 loop reads CASSSGLGTQYF. CDR3 in DNA: TGTGCCAGCAGTTCAGGGTTAGGGACCCAGTACTTC. The chain uses TRBV6-2 or TRBV6-3 and TRBJ2-5, with D tentatively TRBD1 (5 bases). V was trimmed by 4 bases and J by 7 bases, leaving 10 bases between them. Per germline, CDR1 MNHEY and CDR2 SVGEGT. The CDR3 consists of 12 residues.

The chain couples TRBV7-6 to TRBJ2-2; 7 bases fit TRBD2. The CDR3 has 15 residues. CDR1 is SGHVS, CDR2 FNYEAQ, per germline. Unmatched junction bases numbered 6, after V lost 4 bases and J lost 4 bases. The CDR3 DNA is TGTGCCAGCAGCTCCCCCGCGGGAGTCACCGGGGAGCTGTTTTTT. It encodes CASSSPAGVTGELFF.

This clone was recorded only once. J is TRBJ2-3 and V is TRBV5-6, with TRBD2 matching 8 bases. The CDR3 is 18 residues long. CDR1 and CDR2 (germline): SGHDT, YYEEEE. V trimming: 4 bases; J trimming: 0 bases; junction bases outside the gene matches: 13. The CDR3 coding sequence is TGTGCCAGCAGCAGGGGACTAGGAGGGGTAGCCAGCACAGATACGCAGTATTTT. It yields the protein CASSRGLGGVASTDTQYF.

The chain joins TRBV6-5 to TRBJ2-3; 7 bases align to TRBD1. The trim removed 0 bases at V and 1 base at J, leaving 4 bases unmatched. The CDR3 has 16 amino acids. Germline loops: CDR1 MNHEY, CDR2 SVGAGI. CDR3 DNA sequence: TGTGCCAGCAGTTACTCGACAGGGTTAGGCACAGATACGCAGTATTTT. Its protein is CASSYSTGLGTDTQYF.

The CDR3 DNA reads as TGTGCCAGCAGTCCCTATACTCGCACAGATACGCAGTATTTT. Protein: CASSPYTRTDTQYF. The rearrangement joins TRBV6-5 to TRBJ2-3; D is uncertain. The CDR3 runs to 14 residues. V was shortened by 5 bases and J by 1 base, with 10 bases between the two germline ends. The germline gives CDR1 MNHEY, CDR2 SVGAGI.

Here the CDR3 DNA reads TGCGCCAGCACAGACAGTGGGGGGGATCAGCCCCAGCATTTT. Translation gives CASTDSGGDQPQHF. V is TRBV10-2 and J is TRBJ1-5, with D perhaps TRBD1 (5 bases). The ends were cut back, 7 bases at V and 5 bases at J, with 15 bases in the middle. The germline V gene has CDR1 WSHSY and CDR2 SAAADI. The CDR3 sequence is 14 residues long.

The DNA for the CDR3 is TGTGCCAGCAGCTACAGACTAGCGGGAGCGGGGGAGCTGTTTTTT. Translating gives CASSYRLAGAGELFF. The chain couples TRBV7-3 to TRBJ2-2, with 12 bases identical to TRBD2. Germline CDR1 is SGHTA and CDR2 is FQGTGA. The CDR3 contains 15 residues. The junction had 5 bases not matched to a gene; V was cut back by 4 bases and J by 8 bases. Full variable domain (outside the CDR3, taken from reference TRBV7-3 and TRBJ2-2): GAGVSQTPSNKVTEKGKYVELRCDPISGHTALYWYRQSLGQGPEFLIYFQGTGAADDSGLPNDRFFAVRPEGSVSTLKIQRTERGDSAVYLCASSYRLAGAGELFFGEGSRLTVL.

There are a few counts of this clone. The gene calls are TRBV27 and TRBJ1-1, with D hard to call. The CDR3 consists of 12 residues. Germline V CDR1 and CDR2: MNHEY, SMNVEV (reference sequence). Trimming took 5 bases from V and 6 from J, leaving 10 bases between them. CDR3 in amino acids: CASSPPQAEAFF. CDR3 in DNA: TGTGCCAGCAGTCCACCGCAGGCTGAAGCTTTCTTT.